A single sample gave rise to the 9 T cell receptor beta chains below, sequenced in a study of cytomegalovirus exposure and HLA in healthy donors. Use of 60 Vbeta and 13 Jbeta primers characterized the PCR. Method: immunoSEQ multiplex PCR; TCRdb's copy keeps in-frame clones and lacks some. The repertoire includes around 150,000 clones, more than 75% of them detected once, and around 14% sits in the top ten. Sample: PBMCs. The source is a middle-aged woman in good health and CMV-seronegative.

The CDR3 DNA sequence: TGTGCCAGCAGCCGGACAGGACTCGAAGCTTTCTTT. Translation gives CASSRTGLEAFF. The rearrangement uses TRBV11-1 and TRBJ1-1; 7 nucleotides line up with TRBD1. In germline, CDR1 is SGHAT, CDR2 FQDESV (reference sequence). The CDR3 is made up of 12 amino acids. V shed 5 bases and J 8 bases; nucleotides not matched to a gene: 5.

The chain recombines TRBV19 with TRBJ2-2, with a tentative D call TRBD2 (5 bases). Germline CDR1 LNHDA, CDR2 SQIVND (reference sequence). The CDR3 contains 14 residues. Trimming left V 0 bases short and J 10 bases short, with 12 bases between. CDR3 sequence: CASSIDLGGLELFF. The CDR3 DNA reads as TGTGCCAGTAGTATAGATCTCGGAGGTCTGGAGCTGTTTTTT. Full variable domain (rest looked up from reference TRBV19 and TRBJ2-2): DGGITQSPKYLFRKEGQNVTLSCEQNLNHDAMYWYRQDPGQGLRLIYYSQIVNDFQKGDIAEGYSVSREKKESFPLTVTSAQKNPTAFYLCASSIDLGGLELFFGEGSRLTVL.

The genes are TRBV5-8 and TRBJ1-6; no reliable D call. The germline V gene has CDR1 SGHTS and CDR2 YDEGEE. This CDR3 region has 15 residues. V was trimmed by 1 base and J by 0 bases, leaving 5 bases between them. In nucleotides, the CDR3 is TGTGCCAGCAGCTTGAGGAGCTCCTATAATTCACCCCTCCACTTT. Protein sequence: CASSLRSSYNSPLHF.

This clone was seen a few times. The rearrangement joins TRBV4-1 to TRBJ1-5; 7 bases line up with TRBD1. V trimming: 5 bases; J trimming: 5 bases; junction bases outside the gene matches: 3. The germline V gene has CDR1 MGHRA and CDR2 YSYEKL. The CDR3 has 13 amino acids. The CDR3 is CASSYQGDQPQHF. The CDR3 DNA is TGCGCCAGCAGCTATCAGGGGGATCAGCCCCAGCATTTT.

The J gene is TRBJ2-7, the V gene TRBV25-1; a possible D gene is TRBD2 (5 bases). Germline V lookup: CDR1 MGHDK, CDR2 SYGVNS. Deletions cut 4 bases from V and 4 bases from J, with 8 bases between. The CDR3 has 12 residues. The CDR3 DNA reads as TGTGCCAGCAGTGGGACTGGGTACGAGCAGTACTTC. Amino acids: CASSGTGYEQYF.

J is TRBJ1-2 and V is TRBV28, with D possibly being TRBD1 (5 bases). In germline, CDR1 is MDHEN, CDR2 SYDVKM. The CDR3 length is 12 residues. Trimming stripped 6 bases from V and 8 bases from J, with 13 bases between. The CDR3 protein is CASRVGGEGYTF. CDR3 nucleotide sequence: TGTGCCAGCAGAGTCGGGGGGGAGGGCTACACCTTC.

The V call is TRBV27, the J call TRBJ1-5, with D possibly being TRBD1 (5 bases). V lost 4 bases to trimming and J lost 3 bases, with 10 bases between them. Germline assignment: CDR1 MNHEY and CDR2 SMNVEV (reference sequence). The CDR3 has 14 residues. Here the CDR3 DNA reads TGTGCCAGCAGTTCCCGGGGGGTCAATCAGCCCCAGCATTTT. Translated: CASSSRGVNQPQHF.

This clone came up once. This chain joins TRBV28 and TRBJ2-1; 8 positions agree with TRBD1. This CDR3 is 17 amino acids long. From germline, CDR1 is MDHEN and CDR2 SYDVKM. V shed 1 base and J 2 bases; nucleotides not matched to a gene: 7. The CDR3 DNA reads as TGTGCCAGCAGTTTATTAGCAGGGGGCCGAACCTACAATGAGCAGTTCTTC. Protein: CASSLLAGGRTYNEQFF.

The chain carries TRBV6-1 and TRBJ2-1; 8 nucleotides match TRBD2. The CDR3 sequence is 15 residues long. J gave up 1 base and V 7 bases, and 6 bases lay outside the gene matches. Germline V gives CDR1 MNHNS, CDR2 SASEGT. CDR3 amino acids: CASTEAGGSYNEQFF. CDR3 coding DNA: TGTGCCAGCACCGAGGCGGGGGGATCCTACAATGAGCAGTTCTTC.